These 9 T cell receptor beta chains came from one sample sequenced in a study of T cell repertoires in cytomegalovirus infection. TCRdb itself ran the reads through MiXCR, one entry per CDR3 protein. The sample has about 150,000 distinct CDR3 sequences, around 22% seen once. Sample: PBMCs. These receptors were obtained from a human donor in good health (CMV status not recorded). Some clones in this sample may be carry-over from other donors' samples.

In this sample, this clonotype is medium-sized (0.01 to 0.1%). This chain uses TRBV7-2 with TRBJ2-6, with D perhaps TRBD1 (5 bases). With 2 bases removed from V and 1 base from J, the gap between germline ends came to 12 bases. From germline, CDR1 is SGHTA and CDR2 FQGNSA. The CDR3 loop spans 17 amino acids. The DNA for the CDR3 is TGTGCCAGCAGCTTAAGGGGCCAAAGATCTGGGGCCAACGTCCTGACTTTC. It codes for CASSLRGQRSGANVLTF.

The V gene is TRBV29-1, the J gene TRBJ2-5; D gene ambiguous. V lost 3 bases and J lost 4, with 6 bases in between. The CDR3 contains 11 residues. CDR1 and CDR2 from the germline V gene are SQVTM and ANQGSEA. The CDR3 DNA reads as TGCAGCGTTGACGGTGGAGAGACCCAGTACTTC. This translates into CSVDGGETQYF.

This clonotype has more than one count but fewer than ten. The chain is built from TRBV5-6 and TRBJ1-2; D gene unclear. Deletions cut 1 base from V and 5 bases from J, with 12 bases between. There are 14 residues in the CDR3. CDR1 and CDR2 (germline): SGHDT, YYEEEE. CDR3 sequence: CASSLPQTPYGYTF. The CDR3 bases are TGTGCCAGCAGCTTGCCGCAAACACCTTATGGCTACACCTTC.

This clonotype was observed a few times. This chain uses TRBV6-1 with TRBJ1-6; 7 positions agree with TRBD1. V dropped 6 bases and J dropped 11; count of bases not matched to a gene: 7. The CDR3 is 13 amino acids. CDR1 is MNHNS and CDR2 is SASEGT in the germline V gene. Here the CDR3 reads CASRGGGLAPLHF. CDR3 bases: TGTGCCAGCAGGGGAGGGGGCCTCGCACCCCTCCACTTT.

The CDR3 is CASSLYSAGTGNEQYF. In DNA form, the CDR3 reads TGTGCCAGCAGTTTATATTCGGCCGGGACAGGGAACGAGCAGTACTTC. The chain carries TRBV27 and TRBJ2-7; 9 nucleotides align to TRBD1. Trimming cost V 1 base and J 5 bases; bases outside gene matches: 9. The CDR3 is 16 amino acids. CDR1 and CDR2 from the germline V gene are MNHEY and SMNVEV (reference sequence).

This clonotype was observed at least ten times. The V gene is TRBV4-1, the J gene TRBJ1-1, with TRBD1 matching 10 bases. CDR1 is MGHRA, CDR2 YSYEKL, per germline. The CDR3 spans 16 residues. V dropped 0 bases and J dropped 5; count of bases not matched to a gene: 6. The CDR3 DNA is TGCGCCAGCAGCCAAGATCCGACAGGGGGCTATACTGAAGCTTTCTTT. Its protein is CASSQDPTGGYTEAFF.

V gene TRBV20-1 combines with J gene TRBJ2-7; TRBD2 matches at 8 bases. Looked up from germline, CDR1 is DFQATT and CDR2 is SNEGSKA (reference sequence). Trimming took 0 bases from V and 1 from J; bases not matched to a gene: 11. The length of the CDR3 is 17 residues. The CDR3, as DNA: TGCAGTGCTAGAGATAGCGGGGCAATCCTCCAGTCCTACGAGCAGTACTTC. Translating gives CSARDSGAILQSYEQYF.

This clonotype was detected many times. This chain joins TRBV7-2 and TRBJ1-3; D remains unclear. V gave up 5 bases and J gave up 14 bases, with 13 bases separating them. Germline-derived CDR1 and CDR2 are SGHTA and FQGNSA. This CDR3 spans 11 amino acids. CDR3 sequence (DNA): TGTGCCAGCAGCGATTTTGAACAATTATATTTT. It is translated as CASSDFEQLYF.

This clonotype occurred a few times. The chain uses TRBV5-4 and TRBJ2-3, with TRBD1 identical over 7 bases. The J segment lost 3 bases and the V segment lost 6 bases, leaving 10 bases of the junction unmatched. Germline V gene data show CDR1 as SGHNT and CDR2 as YYREEE (reference sequence). This CDR3 spans 15 amino acids. CDR3 amino acids: CASNSRQGRTDTQYF. The CDR3 DNA reads as TGTGCCAGCAACTCCAGACAGGGAAGGACAGATACGCAGTATTTT. Supplemented by reference TRBV5-4 and TRBJ2-3, the full variable domain reads ETGVTQSPTHLIKTRGQQVTLRCSSQSGHNTVSWYQQALGQGPQFIFQYYREEENGRGNFPPRFSGLQFPNYSSELNVNALELDDSALYLCASNSRQGRTDTQYFGPGTRLTVL.